This T cell receptor beta chain came from a study of blood T cell repertoires in COVID-19. Study-level information: Italy, Spain and the United States were the sources of the convalescent and acute COVID-19 samples.

Trimming at V came to 2 bases and at J to 8 bases, leaving 10 bases not matched to a gene. The CDR3 consists of 16 residues. Per the germline V gene, CDR1 is SGHRS and CDR2 is YFSETQ. Authors' analysis steps: By means of reference gene primer amplification, nucleated cell counts were estimated. Profiled with immunoSEQ multiplex PCR; TCRdb holds only in-frame clones, not every one. V and J calls and clone size are those listed in that table; D and trimming were worked out from the DNA. The sample holds roughly 160,000 clones; over 70% are singletons and the top ten take 10% to 15%. Across about two dozen US areas, participants ranged in age from roughly 18 to 95 years. Participants had their cohort set by participant-reported clinical history.

This TCR was recovered from a woman in her sixties or seventies who had recovered from COVID-19. The chain uses TRBV5-1 and TRBJ1-6; 7 bases are a match to TRBD1. Sample: PBMCs or T cells enriched from blood (not recorded which). The DNA for the CDR3 is TGCGCCAGCAGCTTCCTCCGACAGGGTGCGGATTCACCCCTCCACTTT. Protein product: CASSFLRQGADSPLHF.